This TCR beta chain is drawn from a study of blood T cells in healthy people across ages (dated by TCRdb to the mid-2010s). At the level of the whole study: Template switching captured roughly one uniquely barcoded TCR beta cDNA molecule per two T cells in model experiments. Age-related changes in TCR beta repertoire diversity were measured in the study by deep sequencing normalized with unique cDNA molecular identifiers. The donors were split into four age groups: young (average about 16 years), middle-aged (about 40), aged (around 67) and long-lived (under 85). To avoid experimental bias, donors of different ages were distributed randomly across sequencing lanes. For two donors (one aged 18 to 29 and one aged 80 or older), the study analyzed two additional independent replicas of 1 million unique cDNA reads from the same blood draw. What the research found in general, with its limitations: Because profiling used bulk unsorted PBMCs, naive and antigen-experienced compartments could not be compared conclusively. Compared with the aged group, the long-lived group had more naive CD4+ T cells, fewer expanded clones and increased TCR diversity, suggesting age selection. Observed TCR beta diversity correlated strongly with the percentage of naive T cells measured by flow cytometry. The CMV infection status of donors was not known, potentially confounding age-related changes in expanded clonotypes. Estimates of total diversity from one million sequenced T cells were regarded as lower bounds and underestimates. Observed TCR beta diversity per million T cells fell roughly linearly with age, and a significant reduction was already apparent by age around 40.

On this clonotype itself: Its antigen has not been determined. Base qualities are not recorded, but no much larger clone differs from it by a single base.

From its cysteine to its phenylalanine, the CDR3 spans 13 amino acids. Just the 39-base CDR3 DNA is kept, in frame starting at base 1. From a lookup of the germline V gene (reference sequence), CDR1 and CDR2 are SEHNR and FQNEAQ. The trim is 5 bases for V and 8 bases for J, with a gap of 15 bases between the germline ends. The approximately 41 donors, aged roughly 6 to 95 years, were systemically healthy Caucasian individuals from Russia. Approximately 10 milliliters of peripheral blood were collected from each donor into EDTA-treated Vacutainer tubes. Ficoll-Paque density-gradient centrifugation was used to isolate PBMCs, with at least 6.5 million obtained per sample. Trizol reagent was used to extract total RNA from the PBMCs, yielding at least 5.5 micrograms per sample. The percentages of naive CD45RAhigh/CD27high T cells were determined by flow cytometry on a PBMC aliquot from every donor. Libraries were made using 5' RACE. The data were produced on an Illumina HiSeq 2500. A second 7 to 11 cycle PCR used a sample-barcoded 5' primer and a J-beta primer mix. Each TCR beta cDNA molecule received a unique molecular identifier from a template-switch 5' adaptor carrying 12 random nucleotides. Each sample yielded at least 3 million CDR3-containing paired-end reads. First-strand cDNA was synthesized from all RNA with the Mint cDNA synthesis kit, primed by a TRBC-specific oligonucleotide. Following uracil-DNA glycosylase treatment, all cDNA underwent a first 18-cycle PCR with the universal primers M1SS and BC2_uni_R. The paper's processing steps were these. Normalization of each sample was performed by random selection of 1 million high-quality reads, each carrying a distinct molecular identifier. Reads with shared molecular identifiers were discarded instead of being binned into consensus sequences. MiTCR, with a Q25 quality threshold and the strictest error-elimination algorithm, was used for CDR3 identification, clonotype clustering and error correction. A nonparametric unseen species model with Euler transformation was used to estimate lower-bound total TCR beta diversity. TCRdb reworked the public reads: Q25 trimming with fastp, MiXCR clone assembly, productive beta chains retained. Every distinct CDR3 protein forms one entry, paired with its most common genes and DNA. V and J calls and clone size were set by TCRdb, not the authors. This sample has around 670,000 distinct CDR3 sequences in its table, and less than 35% of those were observed once. Of the sample, 15% to 18% falls within the top ten clones.

The sequencing input was blood. The chain is encoded by TRBV7-9 joined to TRBJ1-1; perhaps TRBD1 is the D gene, with 5 bases matching. The origin of this receptor is a woman of 80 years or more in good health. The CDR3 protein sequence reads: CASSHQRGMEAFF. The DNA sequence is TGTGCCAGCAGCCACCAGCGGGGGATGGAAGCTTTCTTT.